The next 17 T cell receptor beta chains were all read from a single sample in a study of post-analysis software for immune sequencing data (dated by TCRdb to the mid-2010s). The antigens these receptors bind are not known. What the research found in general, with its limitations: Four to six TRBV segments, including TRBV5-6, TRBV5-1 and TRBV20-1, were significantly more frequent in patients than controls.

To prepare the library, PCR was applied. The run used an Illumina HiSeq 2500. Unique molecular identifiers were incorporated into TCR beta cDNA libraries to reduce PCR and sequencing biases. Clones were called with MiXCR by TCRdb after fastp trimmed the public reads at Q25, and only in-frame beta chains were retained. Duplicate CDR3 protein sequences are folded into a single record with the most common DNA and genes. Present in this sample are about half a million distinct CDR3 sequences, around a third of which were seen just once. Around 5.9% of the sample belongs to the ten largest clones. The sequenced sample was blood. These receptors all come from a girl aged 2-17 years with multiple sclerosis.

Concerning this clonotype itself: Sequence at one end of the junction differs from germline and may be a read error. The chain uses TRBV5-6 and TRBJ2-7; D remains unclear. Germline V gene sequence: CDR1 SGHDT, CDR2 YYEEEE. The CDR3 sequence is 15 residues long. This CDR3 is CACSFMARGTYEQYF. The CDR3 DNA reads TGTGCCTGCAGCTTCATGGCCAGAGGAACCTACGAGCAGTACTTC.

This clonotype has only a few counts. The rearrangement links TRBV5-1 to TRBJ2-5; D is unclear. Germline lookup yields CDR1 SGHRS and CDR2 YFSETQ. This CDR3 is 14 amino acids long. Trimming took 4 bases from V and 1 from J, leaving 11 bases between them. The CDR3 spells CASSRRGTQETQYF. The CDR3 DNA is TGCGCCAGCAGCCGCCGAGGCACCCAAGAGACCCAGTACTTC.

J is TRBJ2-2 and V is TRBV28; TRBD2 aligns across 9 bases. This CDR3 has 15 amino acids. Germline values: CDR1 MDHEN, CDR2 SYDVKM. V was pared by 0 bases and J by 6 bases, with 2 bases of the junction left unmatched. DNA of the CDR3: TGTGCCAGCAGTTTATGGAGGACTAGCGCCGGGGAGCTGTTTTTT. Its translation: CASSLWRTSAGELFF.

This clonotype was seen only a few times. The CDR3 spells CASSTMVAKNIQYF. For the CDR3, the DNA is TGTGCCAGCAGCACGATGGTAGCCAAAAACATTCAGTACTTC. The chain uses TRBV21-1 and TRBJ2-4. TRBV21-1 is shown as a pseudogene. This CDR3 comprises 14 residues.

As to this clonotype: Mismatch with germline at one junction end may stem from a read error. The chain combines TRBV7-2 with TRBJ1-4, with 10 bases matching TRBD1. The germline gives CDR1 SGHTA, CDR2 FQGNSA. CDR3 length: 14 residues. The CDR3 sequence is CASRLTGGGEKRFF. CDR3 nucleotide sequence: TGTGCCAGCAGACTGACAGGGGGCGGTGAAAAACGGTTTTTT.

This sequence joins TRBV20-1 and TRBJ2-1; TRBD2 matches 11 bases. Germline CDR1 and CDR2: DFQATT and SNEGSKA (reference sequence). This CDR3 contains 16 residues. J was trimmed by 6 bases and V by 1 base; bases with no gene match: 8. This CDR3 reads CSARVPLAGALNEQFF. CDR3 in DNA: TGCAGTGCTAGAGTCCCACTAGCGGGGGCACTCAATGAGCAGTTCTTC.

The rearrangement joins TRBV20-1 to TRBJ2-7; D tentatively reads TRBD1 or TRBD2 (5 bases each). The CDR3 consists of 15 residues. Germline CDR1 reads DFQATT; CDR2 reads SNEGSKA (reference sequence). V was shortened by 6 bases and J by 2 bases, with 20 bases between the two germline ends. CDR3 protein: CSASGLGLPPYEQYF. The CDR3 DNA reads as TGCAGTGCCTCAGGGTTAGGACTGCCCCCCTACGAGCAGTACTTC.

This clonotype occurred a few times. This chain joins TRBV25-1 and TRBJ2-4; 8 nucleotides match TRBD2. The germline CDR1 and CDR2 sequences are MGHDK and SYGVNS. The CDR3 has 16 residues. The V and J ends lost 3 bases and 1 base, in that order; junction bases with no gene match: 5. CDR3 amino acids: CASSELGTSAKNIQYF. The CDR3 bases are TGTGCCAGCAGTGAGCTAGGGACTAGTGCCAAAAACATTCAGTACTTC.

This sequence joins TRBV5-1 and TRBJ1-3, with 8 bases matching TRBD1. The CDR3 contains 14 residues. Germline-derived CDR1 and CDR2 are SGHRS and YFSETQ. V dropped 4 bases and J dropped 2; count of bases not matched to a gene: 2. The CDR3 region is CASSLDRAGNTIYF. CDR3 nucleotide sequence: TGCGCCAGCAGCCTGGACAGGGCTGGAAACACCATATATTTT.

This chain links TRBV5-1 with TRBJ2-7, with 10 bases fitting TRBD1. The CDR3 has 16 residues. Losses at the gene ends were 4 bases for V and 3 bases for J; bases not matched to a gene: 10. Per germline, CDR1 SGHRS and CDR2 YFSETQ. The CDR3 is CASSTRGTGVSYEQYF. The CDR3, as DNA: TGCGCCAGCAGCACCCGCGGGACAGGGGTAAGCTACGAGCAGTACTTC.

The V call is TRBV2, the J call TRBJ1-5, with D possibly being TRBD1 (6 bases). V lost 7 bases and J lost 3, with 16 bases in between. Germline V lookup: CDR1 SNHLY, CDR2 FYNNEI. CDR3 size: 15 residues. CDR3 amino acids: CASTEGGLVNQPQHF. The CDR3 DNA sequence: TGTGCCAGCACGGAAGGGGGGTTGGTCAATCAGCCCCAGCATTTT. Full variable domain (remainder filled in from reference TRBV2 and TRBJ1-5): EPEVTQTPSHQVTQMGQEVILRCVPISNHLYFYWYRQILGQKVEFLVSFYNNEISEKSEIFDDQFSVERPDGSNFTLKIRSTKLEDSAMYFCASTEGGLVNQPQHFGDGTRLSIL.

This clonotype has only a few counts. The genes are TRBV29-1 and TRBJ1-1, with 8 nucleotides matching TRBD1. The CDR3 has 15 amino acids. The germline V gene has CDR1 SQVTM and CDR2 ANQGSEA. V lost 6 bases, J lost 1 base, and 10 bases stayed unmatched. The CDR3 region has the DNA TGCAGCGTCTATTCCCCGGGGACAGGGAACACTGAAGCTTTCTTT. It is translated as CSVYSPGTGNTEAFF.

This clonotype was picked up many times. This chain links TRBV28 with TRBJ2-3; maybe TRBD1 (5 bases). This CDR3 is 16 amino acids long. Trimming left V 6 bases short and J 0 bases short, with 16 bases between. CDR1 is MDHEN, CDR2 SYDVKM, per germline. The CDR3 spells CASRGHDRQSTDTQYF. The CDR3 nucleotides are TGTGCCAGCAGGGGCCATGACAGACAGAGCACAGATACGCAGTATTTT.

The genes are TRBV20-1 and TRBJ2-1; TRBD1 matches at 7 bases. Unmatched junction bases numbered 0, after V lost 1 base and J lost 0 bases. The CDR3 is 14 amino acids. In germline, CDR1 is DFQATT, CDR2 SNEGSKA (reference sequence). The DNA of the CDR3 is TGCAGTGCTAGAGGGACAGGCTCCTACAATGAGCAGTTCTTC. This sequence encodes CSARGTGSYNEQFF.

V usage is TRBV7-9 and J usage is TRBJ2-3; weak D call: TRBD2 (6 bases). Germline V gives CDR1 SEHNR, CDR2 FQNEAQ (reference sequence). V was cut by 0 bases and J by 3 bases, with 13 bases left in between. The CDR3 sequence is 16 residues long. DNA of the CDR3: TGTGCCAGCAGCTTAGCCGCGGGCCGGGGGACAGATACGCAGTATTTT. This encodes CASSLAAGRGTDTQYF. Full variable domain (outside the CDR3, taken from reference TRBV7-9 and TRBJ2-3): DTGVSQNPRHKITKRGQNVTFRCDPISEHNRLYWYRQTLGQGPEFLTYFQNEAQLEKSRLLSDRFSAERPKGSFSTLEIQRTEQGDSAMYLCASSLAAGRGTDTQYFGPGTRLTVL.

The rearrangement links TRBV4-1 to TRBJ2-4, with D possibly TRBD2 on 5 matching bases. The V gene lost 1 base and the J gene lost 0 bases, with 7 bases spanning the gap. This CDR3 spans 15 amino acids. Germline V gene data show CDR1 as MGHRA and CDR2 as YSYEKL. The CDR3 protein is CASSQGLPAKNIQYF. The CDR3 DNA is TGCGCCAGCAGCCAAGGACTACCAGCCAAAAACATTCAGTACTTC.

The chain employs TRBV20-1 and TRBJ2-5; D remains unclear. Germline values: CDR1 DFQATT, CDR2 SNEGSKA (reference sequence). This CDR3 contains 16 residues. The V end was cut by 0 bases, the J end by 3 bases, with 17 bases between. CDR3 residues: CSARDRLWIAEETQYF. In DNA, the CDR3 is TGCAGTGCTAGAGATCGGTTGTGGATAGCCGAAGAGACCCAGTACTTC.